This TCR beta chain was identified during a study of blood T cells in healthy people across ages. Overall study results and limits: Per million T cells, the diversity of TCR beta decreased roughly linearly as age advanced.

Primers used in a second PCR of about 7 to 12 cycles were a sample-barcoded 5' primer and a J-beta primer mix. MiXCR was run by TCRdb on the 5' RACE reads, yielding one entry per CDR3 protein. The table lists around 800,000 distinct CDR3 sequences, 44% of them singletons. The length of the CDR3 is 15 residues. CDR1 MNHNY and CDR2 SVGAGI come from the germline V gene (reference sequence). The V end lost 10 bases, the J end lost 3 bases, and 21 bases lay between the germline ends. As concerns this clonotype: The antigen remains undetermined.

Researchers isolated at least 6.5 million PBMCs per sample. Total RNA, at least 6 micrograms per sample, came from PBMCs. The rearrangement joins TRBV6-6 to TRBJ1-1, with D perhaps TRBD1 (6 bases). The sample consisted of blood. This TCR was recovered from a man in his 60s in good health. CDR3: CATTTLQGSHTEAFF. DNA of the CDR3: TGTGCCACGACAACCCTCCAGGGGAGCCACACTGAAGCTTTCTTT.